This T cell receptor (beta chain) was sequenced during a study of T cell repertoires in ileal Crohn's disease. Germline lookup yields CDR1 MDHEN and CDR2 SYDVKM. The CDR3 loop spans 15 amino acids. The V end lost 2 bases, the J end lost 6 bases, and 17 bases lay between the germline ends. Indicated time point: neoterminal ileum biopsy at postoperative endoscopy, about 6 months after surgery. This clone was found once. Some clones are missing from TCRdb's copy, which holds only in-frame ones; the method was immunoSEQ multiplex PCR. The sample holds about 15,000 clones, 65% to 80% seen once. Sequencing was done on a sample of ileal tissue. The chain employs TRBV28 and TRBJ2-7, with D maybe TRBD1 (5 bases). This receptor was taken from an adult with Crohn's disease. CDR3 amino acids: CASSLNGAGFGEQYF. The CDR3 nucleotides are TGTGCCAGCAGTTTAAATGGGGCAGGGTTCGGCGAGCAGTACTTC.